The T cell receptor (beta chain) described here comes from a study of blood T cell repertoires in COVID-19. Study details: Whether acute or convalescent, the COVID-19 samples came from the United States, Italy and Spain. T cells, B-cell-depleted T cells, or PBMCs supplied cDNA or gDNA.

Clones were sequenced by immunoSEQ multiplex PCR, and TCRdb holds only the in-frame ones, with some missing. The table records 100,000 to 150,000 clones, approximately 81% of them present only once. This clone came up once. In germline, CDR1 is LNHDA, CDR2 SQIVND (reference sequence). This CDR3 has 15 amino acids. The trim removed 5 bases at V and 6 bases at J, leaving 10 bases unmatched. V gene TRBV19 combines with J gene TRBJ1-1; TRBD1 matches at 9 bases. The clonotype comes from a man in his fifties or sixties with acute or convalescent COVID-19. The sample consisted of peripheral blood. The DNA for the CDR3 is TGTGCCAGTAGTTTCGGACAGGGGCGACGCGCTGAAGCTTTCTTT. Its translation is CASSFGQGRRAEAFF. The entire variable domain, with the rest obtained from reference TRBV19 and TRBJ1-1, is as follows: DGGITQSPKYLFRKEGQNVTLSCEQNLNHDAMYWYRQDPGQGLRLIYYSQIVNDFQKGDIAEGYSVSREKKESFPLTVTSAQKNPTAFYLCASSFGQGRRAEAFFGQGTRLTVV.